This paragraph covers one TCR beta chain sequence. Antigen specificity is unknown. These data are taken from a study of graft-versus-host responses after intestinal transplantation. Across the study: Tacrolimus plus steroids were given to all recipients for two to three years, preceded by anti-thymocyte globulin induction.

The assay was immunoSEQ multiplex PCR, and TCRdb's table has in-frame clones only and misses some. The data contain tens of thousands of clones, approximately 95% of them singletons. Germline V CDR1 and CDR2: MNHNS, SASEGT. The CDR3 length is 12 residues. V was clipped by 4 bases and J by 3 bases, with 4 bases between them. The chain uses TRBV6-1 and TRBJ1-5; the D is unclear. Sample: unstimulated CD8+ T cells sorted from spleen or lymph node cells, taken before transplant. The clonotype was recovered from a human donor who was the organ donor for an intestinal transplant. The CDR3 nucleotides read TGTGCCAGCAGTGGCCTCAATCAGCCCCAGCATTTT. Translation: CASSGLNQPQHF.